These 16 T cell receptor beta chains share one sample of origin, sequenced in a study of response to subunit inactivated influenza vaccine. TCRdb processed the RT-PCR reads anew with MiXCR; each CDR3 protein has one entry. The top ten clones hold approximately 10% of a sample with about 570,000 distinct CDR3 sequences, 12% of them seen once. The sample in question was PBMCs from blood, obtained on the day of vaccination. These receptors all stem from a man aged 45-65 years who received an inactivated influenza vaccine.

There are a few counts of this clonotype. J is TRBJ2-2 and V is TRBV19, with 9 bases lining up with TRBD2. J was trimmed by 2 bases and V by 1 base; bases with no gene match: 11. The CDR3 sequence is 19 residues long. Per germline, CDR1 LNHDA and CDR2 SQIVND (reference sequence). The CDR3 sequence is CASSIGPPAGGFNTGELFF. CDR3 DNA: TGTGCCAGTAGTATAGGACCCCCAGCGGGGGGATTCAACACCGGGGAGCTGTTTTTT.

The rearrangement joins TRBV7-2 to TRBJ2-1; TRBD1 matches at 8 bases. CDR1 is SGHTA, CDR2 FQGNSA, per germline. The V segment lost 6 bases and the J segment 7 bases; nucleotides outside the gene matches: 11. There are 15 residues in the CDR3. The chain's CDR3 is CASRLAGGSRNEQFF. The CDR3 DNA reads as TGTGCCAGCAGATTGGCAGGGGGCAGTAGAAATGAGCAGTTCTTC.

The chain joins TRBV7-9 to TRBJ1-1; D unresolved. CDR1 and CDR2 (germline): SEHNR, FQNEAQ (reference sequence). The length of the CDR3 is 14 residues. Trimming pared 9 bases from V and 1 base from J, leaving 15 bases between. The CDR3 protein is CASPPVRQNTEAFF. CDR3 in DNA: TGTGCCAGTCCTCCAGTCAGACAGAACACTGAAGCTTTCTTT.

The V gene is TRBV4-3, the J gene TRBJ2-1; 8 positions agree with TRBD1. Germline CDR1 LGHNA, CDR2 YSLEER. CDR3 length: 18 residues. V shed 4 bases and J 4 bases; nucleotides not matched to a gene: 15. This CDR3 reads CASSLSVAPGQEYNEQFF. The DNA for the CDR3 is TGCGCCAGCAGCCTGTCGGTGGCCCCGGGACAGGAATACAATGAGCAGTTCTTC.

There are a few counts of this clonotype. The chain links TRBV28 to TRBJ2-4, with D possibly matching TRBD1 (6 bases). The CDR3 is made up of 15 amino acids. V was shortened by 2 bases and J by 0 bases, with 8 bases between the two germline ends. Germline-derived CDR1 and CDR2 are MDHEN and SYDVKM. The CDR3 DNA reads as TGTGCCAGCAGTTTACCGACAGGAGCCAAAAACATTCAGTACTTC. This codes for CASSLPTGAKNIQYF.

This clonotype came up many times. J is TRBJ1-1 and V is TRBV6-5; no clear D. The V and J ends lost 0 bases and 1 base respectively, with 9 bases between them. This CDR3 has 15 amino acids. The germline V gene encodes CDR1 MNHEY and CDR2 SVGAGI. In DNA, the CDR3 is TGTGCCAGCAGTTACTCGGCAGCTTCGAACACTGAAGCTTTCTTT. This translates into CASSYSAASNTEAFF.

The chain joins TRBV4-2 to TRBJ2-3; no firm D call. Trimming pared 5 bases from V and 5 bases from J, leaving 11 bases between. This CDR3 is 13 amino acids long. Germline CDR1 LGHNA, CDR2 YNFKEQ. The CDR3 sequence: CASSSHVVDTQYF. In DNA, the CDR3 is TGTGCCAGCAGCTCCCACGTTGTAGATACGCAGTATTTT.

This clonotype was found many times. The chain joins TRBV20-1 to TRBJ2-2, with D perhaps matching TRBD1 or TRBD2 (5 bases each). Germline-derived CDR1 and CDR2 are DFQATT and SNEGSKA (reference sequence). The V end lost 1 base, the J end lost 6 bases, and 6 bases lay between the germline ends. This CDR3 is built from 12 residues. CDR3: CSARAGPGELFF. DNA of the CDR3: TGCAGTGCTAGAGCGGGGCCCGGGGAGCTGTTTTTT.

The V and J genes are TRBV20-1 and TRBJ2-7; D possibly corresponds to TRBD2 (6 bases). Trimming stripped 4 bases from V and 6 bases from J, with 10 bases between. CDR1 is DFQATT, CDR2 SNEGSKA, per germline (reference sequence). This CDR3 is built from 11 residues. In nucleotides, the CDR3 is TGCAGTGCTACTATCGGGGGCGAGCAGTACTTC. Amino acids: CSATIGGEQYF.

The chain joins TRBV4-1 to TRBJ1-4; a weak D match, TRBD1 (6 bases). The CDR3 loop spans 19 amino acids. Deletions cut 0 bases from V and 0 bases from J, with 17 bases between. Germline CDR1 reads MGHRA; CDR2 reads YSYEKL. The CDR3 protein is CASSQDSVVRGATNEKLFF. The DNA of the CDR3 is TGCGCCAGCAGCCAAGATTCTGTTGTCAGGGGAGCAACTAATGAAAAACTGTTTTTT.

This clonotype appeared a few times. The chain is built from TRBV7-9 and TRBJ1-1; 9 bases map to TRBD1. The junction had 8 bases not matched to a gene; V was cut back by 10 bases and J by 8 bases. Germline CDR1 SEHNR, CDR2 FQNEAQ (reference sequence). The CDR3 spans 12 residues. Here the CDR3 reads CAIFGTGIEAFF. CDR3 DNA sequence: TGTGCCATCTTCGGGACAGGGATCGAAGCTTTCTTT.

This clonotype was picked up a small number of times. The V call is TRBV6-1, the J call TRBJ2-7, with D hard to call. Between the trimmed V and J ends, which lost 6 bases and 1 base, there was a span of 13 bases. From germline, CDR1 is MNHNS and CDR2 SASEGT. CDR3 size: 14 residues. CDR3 loop: CASSPGYGSYEQYF. As DNA, the CDR3 is TGTGCCAGCAGCCCCGGATACGGGTCCTACGAGCAGTACTTC.

This chain uses TRBV27 with TRBJ2-1; maybe TRBD2 (7 bases). The CDR3 runs to 18 residues. Deletions cut 11 bases from V and 2 bases from J, with 28 bases between. Per germline, CDR1 MNHEY and CDR2 SMNVEV (reference sequence). The DNA for the CDR3 is TGTGCCTCAGCCGGCAGGGGACACCTCGGGACTACCTACAATGAGCAGTTCTTC. It encodes CASAGRGHLGTTYNEQFF.

This clonotype turned up a few times. This chain links TRBV28 with TRBJ1-1; the D gene is possibly TRBD1 (5 bases). The length of the CDR3 is 14 residues. V was clipped by 6 bases and J by 3 bases, with 14 bases between them. Germline values: CDR1 MDHEN, CDR2 SYDVKM. CDR3 sequence: CASSRAGSYTEAFF. CDR3 bases: TGTGCCAGCAGCAGGGCAGGCTCTTACACTGAAGCTTTCTTT.

This clonotype was detected a few times. The CDR3 DNA follows: TGTGCCAGCAGCCGTGGATGGGCGGGGGGCACAGATACGCAGTATTTT. Its protein product is CASSRGWAGGTDTQYF. The chain recombines TRBV7-9 with TRBJ2-3, with 7 bases lining up with TRBD2. J lost 1 base, V lost 5 bases, and 9 bases had no gene match. The length of the CDR3 is 16 residues. The germline V gene encodes CDR1 SEHNR and CDR2 FQNEAQ (reference sequence).

This clonotype was picked up a small number of times. This sequence joins TRBV7-9 and TRBJ2-3; D gene unclear. Trimming pared 2 bases from V and 4 bases from J, leaving 7 bases between. Germline CDR1 and CDR2: SEHNR and FQNEAQ (reference sequence). The CDR3 is made up of 13 amino acids. For the CDR3, the DNA is TGTGCCAGCAGCTTATACACTCCAGATACGCAGTATTTT. As protein: CASSLYTPDTQYF.